The clone carrying this T cell receptor (beta chain) turned up a few times. This sample is drawn from a study of patients and donors after allogeneic stem cell transplantation. The CDR3 is made up of 14 amino acids. V lost 8 bases and J lost 2, with 16 bases in between. Germline loops: CDR1 LNHNV, CDR2 YYDKDF (reference sequence). TCRdb reprocessed the RT-PCR reads with MiXCR, giving one entry per CDR3 protein. Here the sample spans under 200,000 distinct CDR3 sequences, approximately 30% being singletons. This receptor was taken from a human donor who was either an allogeneic HSCT recipient or a stem cell or donor lymphocyte infusion donor (not recorded which). It is not recorded whose cells these are; they may come from a transplant donor. The gene calls are TRBV15 and TRBJ2-7; D uncertain. Input material: blood, either unsorted or a sorted T cell fraction (not recorded which). The CDR3: CATSRNKLTYEQYF. The CDR3 DNA is TGTGCCACCTCGAGGAATAAGCTCACCTACGAGCAGTACTTC.